The rows below give T cell receptor beta chains drawn from one sample of a study of technical replicates of blood from a handful of donors. Repertoires were generated with immunoSEQ multiplex PCR, while TCRdb's copy carries only in-frame clones and drops some. The sample carries over 75,000 clones, more than 90% recorded once. Sequencing was performed on T cells isolated from PBMCs. The receptors were gathered from a human donor in good health. Each CDR3 is given with its conserved first and last residue. A D gene is named only where the DNA matches it firmly. Size is omitted from some rows. Given values are once, few, many or a class for expanded clones.

d_gene	j_gene	v_gene	abundance	CDR3nt	CDR3aa
.	TRBJ2-1	TRBV11-2	once	TGTGCCAGCAGCTTAGATCGGTCCCGGGGGTACAATGAGCAGTTCTTC	CASSLDRSRGYNEQFF
TRBD2	TRBJ2-5	TRBV2	.	TGTGCCAGCACCAGACTAGCGGGAGTTGAGACCCAGTACTTC	CASTRLAGVETQYF
.	TRBJ2-1	TRBV10-3	.	TGTGCCATCGGGGGACTTAATTCCTACAATGAGCAGTTCTTC	CAIGGLNSYNEQFF
.	TRBJ2-7	TRBV28	.	TGTGCCAGCAGCCGAACCCGAACAGGGCTCTACGAGCAGTACTTC	CASSRTRTGLYEQYF
TRBD1	TRBJ1-2	TRBV5-1	once	TGCGCCAGCAGCCTCCGCCGCGGGCAGGGGGCGGACTATGGCTACACCTTC	CASSLRRGQGADYGYTF
TRBD1	TRBJ1-1	TRBV5-1	.	TGCGCCAGCAGCTTGCTCGTGCCGGGACAGGGGGCGTCCTGGACTGAAGCTTTCTTT	CASSLLVPGQGASWTEAFF
TRBD1	TRBJ1-2	TRBV6-5	.	TGTGCCAGCAGTTACGTCCGGACAGGGGGCAATGGCTACACCTTC	CASSYVRTGGNGYTF
.	TRBJ2-5	TRBV15	.	TGTGCCACCAGCAGATCCGGGACTCAAGAGACCCAGTACTTC	CATSRSGTQETQYF
.	TRBJ2-7	TRBV5-1	once	TGCGCCAGCAGCTACGCGGATTCCTACGAGCAGTACTTC	CASSYADSYEQYF
TRBD2	TRBJ2-7	TRBV28	.	TGTGCCAGCAGTTTCGGGGGGGGACTAAACTACGAGCAGTACTTC	CASSFGGGLNYEQYF
.	TRBJ1-6	TRBV27	.	TGTGCCAGCACACGGCGGGGGAGCTCCTATAATTCACCCCTCCACTTT	CASTRRGSSYNSPLHF
TRBD2	TRBJ2-5	TRBV7-6	once	TGTGCCAGCAGCTTCCCCTCAGCGGGGCACCTTGGGGAGACCCAGTACTTC	CASSFPSAGHLGETQYF
TRBD1	TRBJ2-1	TRBV5-1	.	TGCGCCAGCAGACCCGGGACAGGGAATGAGCAGTTCTTC	CASRPGTGNEQFF
.	TRBJ2-7	TRBV7-2	.	TGTGCCAGCAGCTCCCCAACCACAGGGCCCATGCGATACGAGCAGTACTTC	CASSSPTTGPMRYEQYF
.	TRBJ2-5	TRBV5-6	.	TGTGCCAGCAGCTTGGAAGGCGGAGAGACCCAGTACTTC	CASSLEGGETQYF
.	TRBJ2-1	TRBV5-4	once	TGTGCCAGCAGCTCTGTGGGGAGAAGCTCCTACAATGAGCAGTTCTTC	CASSSVGRSSYNEQFF
TRBD1	TRBJ1-1	TRBV10-2	once	TGCGCCAGCAGTGAGTCGACTGGGCCTGTGGGACAGGGGTTTCTAGCTTTCTTT	CASSESTGPVGQGFLAFF
.	TRBJ2-7	TRBV11-2	once	TGTGCCAGCAGCTCGGAAATCACAGAAGTCCCATACGAGCAGTACTTC	CASSSEITEVPYEQYF
.	TRBJ2-7	TRBV10-2	.	TGCGCCAGTTCGGTTCGGTACGAGCAGTACTTC	CASSVRYEQYF
.	TRBJ2-7	TRBV19	.	TGTGCCAGTAGTATGGGGCGACTGTTGGACGAGCAGTACTTC	CASSMGRLLDEQYF
.	TRBJ2-7	TRBV4-1	.	TGCGCCAGCAGCCAAGAATCAGGGCACCAGTTCTCCTACGAGCAGTACTTC	CASSQESGHQFSYEQYF
TRBD2	TRBJ2-2	TRBV7-7	.	TGTGCTAGCAGTCCGGGGGGCACCGGGGAGCTGTTTTTT	CASSPGGTGELFF
.	TRBJ2-7	TRBV6-5	.	TGTGCCAGCAGTTACTCGTTATCTCTAGAGCAGTACTTC	CASSYSLSLEQYF
TRBD1	TRBJ2-1	TRBV5-1	.	TGCGCCAGCAGCTTGCTCGGGACAGGGAACTACAATGAGCAGTTCTTC	CASSLLGTGNYNEQFF
TRBD2	TRBJ2-6	TRBV7-3	.	TGTGCCAGCAGCACTCCGGGGGGGGTCTCTGGGGCCAACGTCCTGACTTTC	CASSTPGGVSGANVLTF
TRBD2	TRBJ2-1	TRBV11-3	.	TGTGCCAGCAGCCCAGGGACTAGCGGGGGGGCGAGGGATGAGCAGTTCTTC	CASSPGTSGGARDEQFF
.	TRBJ2-7	TRBV10-2	.	TGCGCCAGCAGGGATAACAGGGAGTACGAGCAGTACTTC	CASRDNREYEQYF
.	TRBJ1-2	TRBV20-1	.	TGCAGTATTCAGAACTATGGCTACACCTTC	CSIQNYGYTF
.	TRBJ1-5	TRBV27	.	TGTGCCAGCAGTTTGAGGGGGACGGATCAGCCCCAGCATTTT	CASSLRGTDQPQHF
.	TRBJ1-1	TRBV11-2	.	TGTGCCAGCAGCATAGGACACAACGAAGCTTTCTTT	CASSIGHNEAFF